This T cell receptor beta chain stems from a study of blood T cell repertoires in COVID-19. Germline V CDR1 and CDR2: SGHTA, FQGTGA. V was pared by 5 bases and J by 10 bases, with 17 bases between. This CDR3 region has 13 residues. Original processing methods: Cell counts per sample came from amplifying reference gene primers. Clones were read by immunoSEQ multiplex PCR, and TCRdb kept only the in-frame ones, dropping some. That table gives V, J and clone size, and the DNA gave D and trimming. The sample consists of about 140,000 clones, 70% to 90% of them appearing once. Residents of 20 to 25 US areas, aged roughly 18 to 89 years, made up the participants.

The chain uses TRBV7-3 and TRBJ1-1; weak D call: TRBD1 (5 bases). The sequence was obtained from a woman aged 50 to 65 with acute COVID-19. The sample was PBMCs or T cells enriched from blood (not recorded which). The CDR3, as DNA: TGTGCCAGCAGCGCCAGCCAGGGTTTGGCAGCTTTCTTT. Translated, it gives CASSASQGLAAFF.